This T cell receptor (beta chain) originates from a study of blood T cell repertoires in COVID-19. Study context: There were acute and convalescent COVID-19 samples, and they came from the United States, Italy and Spain.

As originally analysed: Estimates of nucleated cell counts were drawn from the amplification of reference gene primers. The protocol was immunoSEQ multiplex PCR, while the TCRdb copy is restricted to in-frame clones and leaves out a portion. V and J calls and clone size follow that table, whereas D and trimming were derived from the DNA. The table has a few hundred thousand clones, more than 75% seen once. V lost 5 bases and J lost 4; bases outside the gene matches: 6. Germline CDR1 reads MDHEN; CDR2 reads SYDVKM. The CDR3 is 15 amino acids. The sequence was obtained from a woman younger than 35 who had recovered from COVID-19. This chain uses TRBV28 with TRBJ1-5, with TRBD1 matching 9 bases. Sample: PBMCs or T cells enriched from blood (not recorded which). For the CDR3, the DNA is TGTGCCAGCAGTCCCGGGACAGGGTTAAATCAGCCCCAGCATTTT. It is translated as CASSPGTGLNQPQHF.